The present entry profiles one TCR beta chain with its context. There are 13 residues in the CDR3. V lost 2 bases to trimming and J lost 9 bases, with 8 bases between them. Germline CDR1 MNHEY, CDR2 SMNVEV (reference sequence). The data derive from a study of T-cell memory formation after mild COVID-19. Study-level information: The study found TCR clusters largely donor specific.

Using constant-segment primers, 5'RACE produced TCR alpha and TCR beta cDNA libraries carrying sample barcodes and UMIs. Using its own MiXCR run on the 5' RACE reads, TCRdb lists one record per CDR3 protein. The sample records 200,000 or so distinct CDR3 sequences, approximately 20% being singletons. This sequence was found in an adult woman who had mild COVID-19 (a few samples of this study predate the infection). Cell type and time point are not known. Sequenced material: PBMCs or a T cell subset sorted from them (not recorded which). The chain has TRBV27 and TRBJ1-6; D gene unclear. In DNA form, the CDR3 reads TGTGCCAGCAGTTTAGTAGGGCGTTCACCCCTCCACTTT. Encoded protein: CASSLVGRSPLHF.